A single sample is the source of the 8 T cell receptor beta chains below, sequenced in a study of blood T cell repertoires in COVID-19. Assay: immunoSEQ multiplex PCR; the TCRdb copy retains only in-frame clones and omits some. The table lists around 140,000 clones, approximately 90% of them singletons. The specimen was peripheral blood. The receptor source for this set is a man in his fifties or sixties with active or convalescent COVID-19.

In this sample, this clone turned up once. V is TRBV4-3 and J is TRBJ1-2; D remains ambiguous. The CDR3 is 15 amino acids. V was pared by 1 base and J by 1 base, with 10 bases between. Germline V gene sequence: CDR1 LGHNA, CDR2 YSLEER. The CDR3 is CASSQVLESNYGYTF. In DNA form, the CDR3 reads TGCGCCAGCAGCCAAGTACTAGAGAGTAACTATGGCTACACCTTC.

This chain uses TRBV24-1 with TRBJ1-5, with 8 bases that match TRBD1. After removal of 4 bases from V and 7 bases from J, the junction contained 5 bases not matched to a gene. The CDR3 covers 14 residues. Germline V gene data show CDR1 as KGHDR and CDR2 as SFDVKD. CDR3 nucleotides: TGTGCCACCAGTGACGGACAGGGACGACAGCCCCAGCATTTT. Translated, it gives CATSDGQGRQPQHF.

The chain uses TRBV11-2 and TRBJ2-7; D gene ambiguous. CDR1 and CDR2 from the germline V gene are SGHAT and FQNNGV. Trimming stripped 10 bases from V and 3 bases from J, with 16 bases between. The CDR3 is 13 residues long. CDR3: CATKTERGYEQYF. CDR3 DNA: TGTGCCACCAAAACTGAACGAGGCTACGAGCAGTACTTC.

The V and J genes are TRBV5-4 and TRBJ1-3; D is unclear. Germline CDR1 SGHNT, CDR2 YYREEE (reference sequence). Trimming left V 0 bases short and J 0 bases short, with 13 bases between. CDR3 length: 17 amino acids. The CDR3 reads CASSLESRSDSGNTIYF. CDR3 nucleotides: TGTGCCAGCAGCTTGGAGAGCAGGTCTGACTCTGGAAACACCATATATTTT.

The rearrangement links TRBV28 to TRBJ1-4, with TRBD1 matching 7 bases. V shed 4 bases, J shed 9 bases, and the junction held 8 bases outside the gene matches. The CDR3 is made up of 14 amino acids. From germline, CDR1 is MDHEN and CDR2 SYDVKM. The CDR3 is CASSSHYRGQKLFF. CDR3 in DNA: TGTGCCAGCAGTTCTCACTACAGGGGCCAAAAACTGTTTTTT. Complete variable domain (other parts from reference TRBV28 and TRBJ1-4): DVKVTQSSRYLVKRTGEKVFLECVQDMDHENMFWYRQDPGLGLRLIYFSYDVKMKEKGDIPEGYSVSREKKERFSLILESASTNQTSMYLCASSSHYRGQKLFFGSGTQLSVL.

V gene TRBV6-4 combines with J gene TRBJ1-2, with TRBD1 identical over 7 bases. The junction had 7 bases not matched to a gene; V was cut back by 8 bases and J by 1 base. CDR1 is MRHNA, CDR2 SNTAGT, per germline. The CDR3 length is 14 residues. This CDR3 reads CASAPGQNNYGYTF. CDR3 in DNA: TGTGCCAGCGCCCCGGGACAGAATAACTATGGCTACACCTTC.

The chain joins TRBV6-1 to TRBJ2-7; 8 nucleotides line up with TRBD2. V lost 3 bases and J lost 6; bases outside the gene matches: 4. This CDR3 comprises 13 residues. Per the germline V gene, CDR1 is MNHNS and CDR2 is SASEGT. CDR3 sequence (DNA): TGTGCCAGCAGTGATAGAGCGGGGGCCGAGCAGTACTTC. It encodes CASSDRAGAEQYF.

The rearrangement uses TRBV3-1 (or the pseudogene TRBV3-2) and TRBJ2-3; a weak D match, TRBD1 (6 bases). The CDR3 loop spans 12 amino acids. V was cut by 9 bases and J by 1 base, with 8 bases left in between. The germline gives CDR1 LGHDT, CDR2 YNNKEL (reference sequence). This chain's CDR3 is CARTGCTDTQYF. The CDR3 DNA sequence: TGTGCCAGAACAGGGTGCACAGATACGCAGTATTTT.